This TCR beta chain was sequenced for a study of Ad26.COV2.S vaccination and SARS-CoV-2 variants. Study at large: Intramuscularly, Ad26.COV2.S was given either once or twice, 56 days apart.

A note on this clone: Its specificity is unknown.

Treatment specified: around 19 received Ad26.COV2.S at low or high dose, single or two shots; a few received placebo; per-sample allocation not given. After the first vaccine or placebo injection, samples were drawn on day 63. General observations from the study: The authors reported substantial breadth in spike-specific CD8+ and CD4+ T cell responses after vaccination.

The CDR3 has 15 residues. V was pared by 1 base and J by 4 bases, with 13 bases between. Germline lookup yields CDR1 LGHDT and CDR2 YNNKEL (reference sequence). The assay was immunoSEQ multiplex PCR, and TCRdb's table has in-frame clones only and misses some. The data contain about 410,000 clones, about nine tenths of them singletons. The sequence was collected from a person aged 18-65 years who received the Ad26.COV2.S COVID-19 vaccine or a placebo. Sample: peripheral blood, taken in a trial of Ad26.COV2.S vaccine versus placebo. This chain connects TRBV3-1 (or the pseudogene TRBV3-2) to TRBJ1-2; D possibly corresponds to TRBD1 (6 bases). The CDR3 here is CASSQVGGPIYGYTF. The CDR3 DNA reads TGTGCCAGCAGCCAAGTCGGGGGGCCTATCTATGGCTACACCTTC.